This entry concerns a single TCR beta chain. Germline-derived CDR1 and CDR2 are MGHDK and SYGVNS. The CDR3 covers 14 residues. V gave up 0 bases and J gave up 3 bases, with 8 bases separating them. Time point denoted: healthy volunteer bleed at 6 weeks. RNA extraction used unfractionated whole blood as the source of total RNA. The data were taken from a study of human T cells and chemical hapten exposure. The library attached unique molecular identifiers to individual cDNA molecules. A single record per CDR3 protein comes from TCRdb applying MiXCR to the RACE reads. The table has 60,000 to 80,000 distinct CDR3 sequences, approximately 6.5% seen once.

Source material: whole blood. The sequence was collected from a female donor in good health. Some clones in this sample may be carry-over from other donors' samples. V and J are TRBV25-1 and TRBJ1-2; D remains ambiguous. For the CDR3, the DNA is TGTGCCAGCAGTGAATATGAGACCTACTATGGCTACACCTTC. Amino acids: CASSEYETYYGYTF.